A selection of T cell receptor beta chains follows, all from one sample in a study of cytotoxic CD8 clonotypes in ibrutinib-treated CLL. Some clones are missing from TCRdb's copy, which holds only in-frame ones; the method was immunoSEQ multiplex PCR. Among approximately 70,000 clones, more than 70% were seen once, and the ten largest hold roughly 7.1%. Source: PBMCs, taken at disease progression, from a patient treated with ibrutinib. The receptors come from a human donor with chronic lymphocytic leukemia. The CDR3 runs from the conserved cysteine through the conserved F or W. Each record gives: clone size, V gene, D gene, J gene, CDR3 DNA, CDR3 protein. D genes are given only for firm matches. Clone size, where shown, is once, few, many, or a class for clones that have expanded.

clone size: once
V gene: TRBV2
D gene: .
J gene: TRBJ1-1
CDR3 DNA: TGTGCCAGCAGTGAGAACAGGAACACTGAAGCTTTCTTT
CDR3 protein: CASSENRNTEAFF

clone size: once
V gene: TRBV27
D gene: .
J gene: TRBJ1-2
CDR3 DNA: TGTGCCAGCAGTCCCACAGGGTTTGGTGGCTACACCTTC
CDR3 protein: CASSPTGFGGYTF

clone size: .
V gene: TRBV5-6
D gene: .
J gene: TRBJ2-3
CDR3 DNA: TGTGCCAGCAGCTTGGAGCTAGCTGTCAGCACAGATACGCAGTATTTT
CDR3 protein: CASSLELAVSTDTQYF

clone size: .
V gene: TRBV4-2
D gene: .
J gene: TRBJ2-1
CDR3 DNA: TGTGCCAGCAGCCGGCAGGGTTCCCACAATGAGCAGTTCTTC
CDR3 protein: CASSRQGSHNEQFF

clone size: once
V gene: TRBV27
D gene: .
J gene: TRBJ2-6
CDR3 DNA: TGTGCCAGCGACCCCAACTCTGGGGCCAACGTCCTGACTTTC
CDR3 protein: CASDPNSGANVLTF

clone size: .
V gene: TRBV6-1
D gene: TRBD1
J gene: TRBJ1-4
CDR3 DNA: TGTGCCAGTACGACAGGGGAGAATGAAAAACTGTTTTTT
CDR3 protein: CASTTGENEKLFF

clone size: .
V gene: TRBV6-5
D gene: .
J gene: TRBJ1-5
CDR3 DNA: TGTGCCAGCAGTTATCTTCAGGGAGAAGGTCAGCCCCAGCATTTT
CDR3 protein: CASSYLQGEGQPQHF

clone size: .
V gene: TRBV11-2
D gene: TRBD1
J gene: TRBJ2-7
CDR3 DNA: TGTGCCAGCAGCTCCGACAGGGTCCCCTACGAGCAGTACTTC
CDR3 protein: CASSSDRVPYEQYF

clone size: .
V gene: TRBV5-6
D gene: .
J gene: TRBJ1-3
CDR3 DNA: TGTGCCAGCAGCTTGTTCTCCCCAATCTCTGGAAACACCATATATTTT
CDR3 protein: CASSLFSPISGNTIYF

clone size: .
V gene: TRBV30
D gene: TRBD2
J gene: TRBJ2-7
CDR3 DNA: TGTGCCTGGAGTGGACTAGCGGCCTACGAGCAGTACTTC
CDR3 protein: CAWSGLAAYEQYF

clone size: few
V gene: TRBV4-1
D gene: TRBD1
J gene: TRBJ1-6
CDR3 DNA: TGCGCCAGCAGCGGGACAGGGAGCTCCTATAATTCACCCCTCCACTTT
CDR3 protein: CASSGTGSSYNSPLHF

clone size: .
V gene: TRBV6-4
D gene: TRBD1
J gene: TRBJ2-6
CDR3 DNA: TGTGCCAGCAGATTCCGGGACAGGGGCGACTGGGGGTTATGGGCCAACGTCCTGACTTTC
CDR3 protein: CASRFRDRGDWGLWANVLTF

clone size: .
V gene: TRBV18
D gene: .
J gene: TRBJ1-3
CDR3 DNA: TGTGCCAGCTCACCACTGCTGGCACGAGACTCTGGAAACACCATATATTTT
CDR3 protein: CASSPLLARDSGNTIYF

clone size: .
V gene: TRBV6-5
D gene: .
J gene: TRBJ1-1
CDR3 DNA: TGTGCCAGCAGTTACTCTCGGGTGGCGGACACTGAAGCTTTCTTT
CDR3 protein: CASSYSRVADTEAFF

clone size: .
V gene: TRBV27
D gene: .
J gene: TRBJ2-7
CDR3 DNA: TGTGCCAGCCATCGGCTAGGCGAGCAGTACTTC
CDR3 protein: CASHRLGEQYF

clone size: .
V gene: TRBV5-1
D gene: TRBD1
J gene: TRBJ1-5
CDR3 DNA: TGCGCCAGCAGCTCCCAGGGGGGAGCCAATCAGCCCCAGCATTTT
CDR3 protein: CASSSQGGANQPQHF

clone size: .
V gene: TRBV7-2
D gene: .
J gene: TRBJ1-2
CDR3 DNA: TGTGCCAGCAGCTTAATAACCGGGAACACCCTGGGCTACACCTTC
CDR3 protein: CASSLITGNTLGYTF

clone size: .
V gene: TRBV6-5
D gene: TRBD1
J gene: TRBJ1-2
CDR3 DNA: TGTGCCAGCAGTTACTCTCAGGGGGCTAACTATGGCTACACCTTC
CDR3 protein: CASSYSQGANYGYTF

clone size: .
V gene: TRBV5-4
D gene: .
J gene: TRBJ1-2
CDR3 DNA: TGTGCCAGCAGCCAGCCTGCAGGGAGGGGTGGCTACACCTTC
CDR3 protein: CASSQPAGRGGYTF

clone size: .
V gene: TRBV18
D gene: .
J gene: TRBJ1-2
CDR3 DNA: TGTGCCAGCTCCCGGGGACGTTCTAACTATGGCTACACCTTC
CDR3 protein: CASSRGRSNYGYTF

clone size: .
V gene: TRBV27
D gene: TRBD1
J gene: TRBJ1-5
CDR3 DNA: TGTGCCAGCAGTCTCGACAGGGGAAGTCAGCCCCAGCATTTT
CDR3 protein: CASSLDRGSQPQHF

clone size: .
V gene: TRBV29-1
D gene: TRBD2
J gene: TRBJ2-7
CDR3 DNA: TGCAGCACGCCGAAGCCGGGGGGGCACGAGCAGTACTTC
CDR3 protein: CSTPKPGGHEQYF

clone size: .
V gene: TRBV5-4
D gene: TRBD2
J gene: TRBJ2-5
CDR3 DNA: TGTGCCAGCAGCTCCATGGGACTAGCGGGAGGGCCTGGTAAGACCCAGTACTTC
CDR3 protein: CASSSMGLAGGPGKTQYF

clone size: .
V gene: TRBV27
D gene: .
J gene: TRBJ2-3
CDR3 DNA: TGTGCCAGCGGTTCATGGGGACGCACAGATACGCAGTATTTT
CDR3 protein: CASGSWGRTDTQYF

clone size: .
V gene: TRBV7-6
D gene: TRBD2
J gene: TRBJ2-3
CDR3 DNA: TGTGCCAGCAGCTCTTTCCTAGCGGGAAGGGGGGATACGCAGTATTTT
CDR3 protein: CASSSFLAGRGDTQYF

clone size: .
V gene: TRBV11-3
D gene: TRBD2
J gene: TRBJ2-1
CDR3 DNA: TGTGCCAGCAGCTTACTCTTAGCGGGAGGGAGAATAAATGAGCAGTTCTTC
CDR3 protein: CASSLLLAGGRINEQFF

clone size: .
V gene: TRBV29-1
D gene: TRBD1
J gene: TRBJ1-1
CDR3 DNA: TGCAGCGTCGGGGGGACAGGGGGCACCTCGAACACTGAGGCTTTCTTT
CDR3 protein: CSVGGTGGTSNTEAFF

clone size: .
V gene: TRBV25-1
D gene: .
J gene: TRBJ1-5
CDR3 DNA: TGTGCCAGCAGTGAAGCTCAGGGGCTCAATCAGCCCCAGCATTTT
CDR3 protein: CASSEAQGLNQPQHF

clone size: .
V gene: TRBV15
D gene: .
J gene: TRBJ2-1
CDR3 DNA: TGTGCCACCAGCCGTAGCGAATCCTACAATGAGCAGTTCTTC
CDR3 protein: CATSRSESYNEQFF

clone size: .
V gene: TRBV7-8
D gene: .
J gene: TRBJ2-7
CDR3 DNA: TGTGCCAGCAGCTTCAGGGTTTCCGAGCAGTACTTC
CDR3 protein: CASSFRVSEQYF

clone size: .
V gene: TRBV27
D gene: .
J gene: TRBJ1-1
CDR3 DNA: TGTGCCAGCAGTTATAGGTTGAACACTGAAGCTTTCTTT
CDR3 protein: CASSYRLNTEAFF

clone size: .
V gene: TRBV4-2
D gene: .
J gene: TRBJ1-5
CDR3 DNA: TGTGCCAGCAGCCAAGACAGGGGTAGGATTATGGAGCCCCAGCATTTT
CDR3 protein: CASSQDRGRIMEPQHF

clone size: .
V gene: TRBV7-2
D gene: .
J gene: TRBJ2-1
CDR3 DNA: TGTGCCAGCAGCTTAGGCGGATCGAGGATTGAGCAGTTCTTC
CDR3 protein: CASSLGGSRIEQFF

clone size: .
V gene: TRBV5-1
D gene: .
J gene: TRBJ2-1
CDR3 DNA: TGCGCCAGCAGCCCGGGAACCTACAATGAGCAGTTCTTC
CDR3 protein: CASSPGTYNEQFF

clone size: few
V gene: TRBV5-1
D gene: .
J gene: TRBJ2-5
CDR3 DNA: TGCGCCAGCAGCTTACAGGGCGACACAGAGACCCAGTACTTC
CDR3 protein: CASSLQGDTETQYF

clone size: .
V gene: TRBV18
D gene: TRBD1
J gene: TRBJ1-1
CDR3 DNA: TGTGCCAGCTCACCACTATTGGGACAGAGACTGATGAACACTGAAGCTTTCTTT
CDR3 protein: CASSPLLGQRLMNTEAFF

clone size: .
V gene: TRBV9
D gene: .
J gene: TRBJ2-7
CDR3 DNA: TGTGCCAGCCCCGGGGGTATCTTTTACGAGCAGTACTTC
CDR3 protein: CASPGGIFYEQYF

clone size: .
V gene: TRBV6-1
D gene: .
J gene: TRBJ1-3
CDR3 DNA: TGTGCCAGCAGTGAAGACACTGCTGGAAACACCATATATTTT
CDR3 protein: CASSEDTAGNTIYF

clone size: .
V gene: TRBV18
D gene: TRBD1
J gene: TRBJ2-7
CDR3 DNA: TGTGCCAGCTCACCCCGGACAGGGGGCTTCGAGCAGTACTTC
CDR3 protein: CASSPRTGGFEQYF

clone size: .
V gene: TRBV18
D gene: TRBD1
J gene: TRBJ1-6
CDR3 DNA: TGTGCCAGCTCACCGGGACAGAATTCACCCCTCCACTTT
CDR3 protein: CASSPGQNSPLHF

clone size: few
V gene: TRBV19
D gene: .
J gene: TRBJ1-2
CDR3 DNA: TGTGCCAGTAGTTCCAACCGGGACACCATCTATGGCTACACCTTC
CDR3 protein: CASSSNRDTIYGYTF

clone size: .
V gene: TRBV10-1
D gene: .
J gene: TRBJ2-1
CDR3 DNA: TGCGCCAGCAGTGAGTCAGGAGTCAACAATGAGCAGTTCTTC
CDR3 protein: CASSESGVNNEQFF

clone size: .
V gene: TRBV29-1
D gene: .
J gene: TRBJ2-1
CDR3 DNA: TGCAGCGTTGAATTCTGGATTGGCAATGAGCAGTTCTTC
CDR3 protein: CSVEFWIGNEQFF

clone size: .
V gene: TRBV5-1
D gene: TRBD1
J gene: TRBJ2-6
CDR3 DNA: TGCGCCAGCAGCAAGGAACCAGGGGGCGCTGGGGCCAACGTCCTGACTTTC
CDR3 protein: CASSKEPGGAGANVLTF

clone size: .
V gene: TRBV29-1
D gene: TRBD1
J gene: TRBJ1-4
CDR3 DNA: TGCAGCGCCTGGACAGGATTTAATGAAAAACTGTTTTTT
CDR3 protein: CSAWTGFNEKLFF

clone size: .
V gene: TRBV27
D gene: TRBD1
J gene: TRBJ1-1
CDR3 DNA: TGTGCCAGCAGTTTCGGACAGGGTGCAGCTTTCTTT
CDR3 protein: CASSFGQGAAFF

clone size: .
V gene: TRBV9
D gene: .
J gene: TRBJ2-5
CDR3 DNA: TGTGCCAGCAGCCCCCACCCGGGACATTCAAAAGAGACCCAGTACTTC
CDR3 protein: CASSPHPGHSKETQYF

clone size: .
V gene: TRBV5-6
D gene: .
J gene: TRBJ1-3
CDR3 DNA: TGTGCCAGCAGCTTGGCGTCAATATTTGCTGGAAACACCATATATTTT
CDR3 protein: CASSLASIFAGNTIYF

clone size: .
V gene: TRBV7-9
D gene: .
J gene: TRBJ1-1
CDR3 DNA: TGTGCCAGCAGCCTCTTAGGGTACACTGAAGCTTTCTTT
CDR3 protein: CASSLLGYTEAFF

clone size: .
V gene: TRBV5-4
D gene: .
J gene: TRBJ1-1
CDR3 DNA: TGTGCCAGCAAATTGGGGGGGAGCACTGAAGCTTTCTTT
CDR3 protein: CASKLGGSTEAFF